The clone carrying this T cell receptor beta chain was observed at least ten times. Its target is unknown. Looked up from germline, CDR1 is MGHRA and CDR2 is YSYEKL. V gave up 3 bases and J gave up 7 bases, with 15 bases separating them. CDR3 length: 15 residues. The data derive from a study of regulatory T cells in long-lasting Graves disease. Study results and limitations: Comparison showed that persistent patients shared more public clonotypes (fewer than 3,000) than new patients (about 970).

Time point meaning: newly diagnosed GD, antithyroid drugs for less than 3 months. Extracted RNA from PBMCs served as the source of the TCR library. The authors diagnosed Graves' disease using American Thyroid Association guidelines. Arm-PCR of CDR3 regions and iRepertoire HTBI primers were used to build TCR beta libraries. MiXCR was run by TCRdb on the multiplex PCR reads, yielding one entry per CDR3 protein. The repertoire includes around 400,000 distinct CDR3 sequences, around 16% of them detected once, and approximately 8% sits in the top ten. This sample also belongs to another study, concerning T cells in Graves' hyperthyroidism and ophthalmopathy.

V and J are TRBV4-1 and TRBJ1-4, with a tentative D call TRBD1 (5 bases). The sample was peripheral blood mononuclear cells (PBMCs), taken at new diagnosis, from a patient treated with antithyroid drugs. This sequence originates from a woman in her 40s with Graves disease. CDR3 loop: CASSQGRGMVEKLFF. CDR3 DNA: TGCGCCAGCAGCCAGGGGCGGGGAATGGTTGAAAAACTGTTTTTT.